This TCR beta chain was sequenced in a study of T cells after somatic rescue of genetic block. This clone appeared once. Germline-derived CDR1 and CDR2 are GTSNPN and SVGIG (reference sequence). The CDR3 runs to 12 residues. V was pared by 3 bases and J by 4 bases, with 9 bases between. TCRdb keeps only in-frame clones here, not all; method: immunoSEQ multiplex PCR. Here the sample spans about 13,000 clones, roughly two thirds being singletons. The sequence was obtained from a boy aged 10-17 years. The genes are TRBV30 and TRBJ2-5, with a weak D call TRBD1 (5 bases). Sequencing was carried out using peripheral blood mononuclear cells (PBMCs). The CDR3 reads CAWRGVGETQYF. The CDR3 DNA reads TGTGCCTGGAGAGGGGTGGGAGAGACCCAGTACTTC.